The TCR beta chain described here comes from a study of blood T cell repertoires in COVID-19 (dated by TCRdb to about 2020). Study-wide context: The collaborator samples originated in the United States, Italy and Spain and spanned the acute and convalescent phases of COVID-19. The material from the prospective study consisted of cDNA or gDNA derived from T cells, B-cell-depleted T cells, or PBMCs. Subjects who had been exposed to COVID-19, were actively infected with it, or had recovered from it provided the deeply sampled blood TCRbeta repertoires that made up the dataset. A freely available public database, intended as a resource for researchers studying the immune response to SARS-CoV-2, is where the repertoires were released. The samples were drawn from two sources: the first 160 participants of the ongoing ImmuneRACE study, and approximately 1,300 subjects contributed by 6 global collaborators. A de-identified subject ID, COVID-19 status, age in years and sex were almost always included in the sample metadata. Where HLA class I and class II types were available, the types were taken from metadata supplied by the sample provider, not from assay-based typing. Study-level results and caveats: How much clinical and demographic metadata was included differed by source and by participant, and the metadata was provided uncurated.

Samples from volunteer blood donors who had recovered from COVID-19 were contributed by a second Seattle source. Collaborating institutions collected whole blood in K2EDTA tubes following their own protocols. For TCRbeta analysis, collaborators shipped samples in one of three forms: frozen whole blood, isolated PBMCs, or DNA extracted from either of those sample types. As to this clone: It lacks a known antigen. Base-call qualities are not available, and no considerably larger clone is one nucleotide away.

TCRbeta CDR3 regions were amplified from genomic DNA by means of the immunoSEQ Assay, a bias-controlled multiplex PCR. In the paper's pipeline: The number of nucleated cells in each sample was estimated from the amplification of reference gene primers within the assay. To quantify the absolute abundance of each unique TCRbeta CDR3 rearrangement, sequence reads were collapsed and filtered. For each sample, productive Simpson clonality was calculated as the square root of Simpson's diversity index over productive rearrangements. Entries here come from immuneACCESS through TCRdb and include only in-frame sequences with V and J called. Some clones fail to appear in such tables; in the studies checked, an unresolved V gene covers under half of the shortfall, and the cause of the remainder is unknown. That table is the source of V, J and clone size, and D and trimming were worked out from the DNA. This sample comprises roughly 300,000 clones, about 89% of them detected only once. The ten largest account for 7.8% of the sample.

Sequenced: peripheral blood. This clonotype originated in a woman in her 50s who had recovered from COVID-19.

The CDR3 protein is CASSLGPNYEQYF. The nucleotide sequence is TGCGCCAGCAGCTTGGGCCCTAACTACGAGCAGTACTTC. The rearrangement joined TRBV5-1 to TRBJ2-7, with the D gene too uncertain to name. V lost 0 bases and J lost 3 bases; the stretch between them is 7 bases long. The CDR3 numbers 13 residues from cysteine through phenylalanine. Just the 39-base CDR3 DNA is kept, in frame starting at base 1. Per the germline V gene, SGHRS is the CDR1 and YFSETQ is the CDR2.